This TCR beta chain was identified during a study of blood T cell repertoires in COVID-19. The authors' processing: Nucleated cell counts were estimated from reference gene primer amplification. Clones were read by immunoSEQ multiplex PCR, and TCRdb kept only the in-frame ones, dropping some. The V and J calls and clone size come from that table; D and trimming were worked out from the DNA. Counted here are under 150,000 clones, approximately 90% occurring once; the ten biggest clones make up more than 25%. V dropped 2 bases and J dropped 4; count of bases not matched to a gene: 8. The CDR3 consists of 16 residues. Germline V gives CDR1 MNHEY, CDR2 SMNVEV (reference sequence).

This chain links TRBV27 with TRBJ1-2; 9 bases map to TRBD1. Material: peripheral blood. This clonotype was obtained from a human donor in a cohort sampled during active COVID-19. The CDR3 is CASSLRRTGEGYGYTF. The CDR3, as DNA: TGTGCCAGCAGTTTAAGGAGGACAGGGGAGGGCTATGGCTACACCTTC.